Listed here are 20 T cell receptor beta chains from one sample, sequenced in a study of control samples from healthy donors and cancer patients. Sequencing was performed with immunoSEQ multiplex PCR; in TCRdb, only in-frame clones are kept and a portion is missing. The sample has 130,000 or so clones; about nine tenths are singletons. Source material: blood. These receptors all come from a man aged 18 to 30 in good health.

The chain uses TRBV7-9 and TRBJ2-5, with 7 bases matching TRBD1. J lost 2 bases, V lost 4 bases, and 4 bases had no gene match. The V gene's germline CDR1 is SEHNR and CDR2 FQNEAQ (reference sequence). The CDR3 consists of 14 residues. The CDR3 DNA is TGTGCCAGCAGCTGGGGACAGATTCAAGAGACCCAGTACTTC. Amino acid sequence: CASSWGQIQETQYF. The full variable domain, rest sourced from reference TRBV7-9 and TRBJ2-5, is DTGVSQNPRHKITKRGQNVTFRCDPISEHNRLYWYRQTLGQGPEFLTYFQNEAQLEKSRLLSDRFSAERPKGSFSTLEIQRTEQGDSAMYLCASSWGQIQETQYFGPGTRLLVL.

The chain couples TRBV2 to TRBJ2-7, with unresolved D. Germline V gene sequence: CDR1 SNHLY, CDR2 FYNNEI. CDR3 length: 11 amino acids. Between the trimmed V and J ends, which lost 7 bases and 6 bases, there was a span of 10 bases. CDR3 protein: CASKFLTEQYF. In DNA, the CDR3 is TGTGCCAGCAAGTTCCTCACCGAGCAGTACTTC.

The chain uses TRBV3-1 (or the pseudogene TRBV3-2) and TRBJ2-7; TRBD1 aligns across 7 bases. V trimming: 1 base; J trimming: 2 bases; junction bases outside the gene matches: 2. Germline V CDR1 and CDR2: LGHDT, YNNKEL (reference sequence). CDR3 length equals 14 residues. CDR3: CASSQGTGAYEQYF. CDR3 DNA sequence: TGTGCCAGCAGCCAAGGGACAGGAGCCTACGAGCAGTACTTC.

The genes are TRBV6-6 and TRBJ1-4, with a tentative D call TRBD1 (5 bases). The CDR3 consists of 15 residues. The V and J ends lost 2 bases and 8 bases respectively, with 15 bases between them. Germline assignment: CDR1 MNHNY and CDR2 SVGAGI (reference sequence). CDR3: CASSYTTRRGEKLFF. CDR3 nucleotide sequence: TGTGCCAGCAGTTACACCACGAGGAGGGGAGAAAAACTGTTTTTT.

The rearrangement joins TRBV7-4 to TRBJ1-3, with a weak D call TRBD1 (6 bases). The CDR3 contains 17 residues. The V end lost 7 bases, the J end lost 0 bases, and 19 bases lay between the germline ends. From germline, CDR1 is SGHVT and CDR2 SQSDAQ. The CDR3 spells CASTLAGDGFSGNTIYF. CDR3 nucleotides: TGTGCCAGCACCCTCGCAGGGGACGGGTTCTCTGGAAACACCATATATTTT.

This chain connects TRBV19 to TRBJ2-1; tentative D call: TRBD2 (6 bases). V gave up 7 bases and J gave up 6 bases, with 19 bases separating them. Germline CDR1 is LNHDA and CDR2 is SQIVND (reference sequence). The CDR3 is 15 residues long. Here the CDR3 reads CASTTKGLPFNEQFF. The CDR3 DNA follows: TGTGCCAGTACCACCAAAGGACTACCATTCAATGAGCAGTTCTTC.

The chain is built from TRBV5-1 and TRBJ1-1, with D perhaps TRBD1 (5 bases). This CDR3 region has 13 residues. The germline CDR1 and CDR2 sequences are SGHRS and YFSETQ. Trimming removed 6 bases from V and 8 bases from J, with 17 bases in between. The CDR3 DNA follows: TGCGCCAGCACCGACAATGGGGCAGGGGAAGCTTTCTTT. Translated: CASTDNGAGEAFF.

The chain's CDR3 is CASSRLARIYEQYF. The DNA for the CDR3 is TGTGCCAGCAGCCGCCTTGCTAGGATCTACGAGCAGTACTTC. V gene TRBV11-2 combines with J gene TRBJ2-7, with no clear D. The CDR3 loop spans 14 amino acids. The V end lost 5 bases, the J end lost 3 bases, and 14 bases lay between the germline ends. Germline CDR1 SGHAT, CDR2 FQNNGV.

The V gene is TRBV7-6, the J gene TRBJ1-1; no clear D. V dropped 1 base and J dropped 4 bases, with 10 bases sitting between them. Germline assignment: CDR1 SGHVS and CDR2 FNYEAQ. This CDR3 spans 14 amino acids. This CDR3 reads CASSLDVVGTEAFF. CDR3 in DNA: TGTGCCAGCAGCTTAGACGTGGTGGGCACTGAAGCTTTCTTT.

This sequence joins TRBV7-3 and TRBJ2-3, with TRBD2 identical over 13 bases. From germline, CDR1 is SGHTA and CDR2 FQGTGA. The CDR3 totals 18 residues. The V gene end was trimmed by 1 base and the J gene end by 3 bases; junction bases not matched to a gene: 7. In nucleotides, the CDR3 is TGTGCCAGCAGCTTAATTGGGACTAGCGGGGCTGGGACAGATACGCAGTATTTT. Residues: CASSLIGTSGAGTDTQYF.

The rearrangement uses TRBV4-1 and TRBJ1-1; no reliable D call. The CDR3 extends over 17 amino acids. Per germline, CDR1 MGHRA and CDR2 YSYEKL. The germline V and J ends were trimmed by 1 base and 4 bases, with 19 bases remaining between them. The CDR3 coding sequence is TGCGCCAGCAGCCAAGGCCAGACTCTTTTCGTAAGCACTGAAGCTTTCTTT. Translating gives CASSQGQTLFVSTEAFF.

The gene calls are TRBV10-3 and TRBJ1-1; D is unclear. The CDR3 extends over 13 amino acids. V was clipped by 5 bases and J by 1 base, with 8 bases between them. Per germline, CDR1 ENHRY and CDR2 SYGVKD. CDR3 amino acids: CAISPSGNTEAFF. CDR3 bases: TGTGCCATCAGTCCCTCAGGGAACACTGAAGCTTTCTTT.

The chain combines TRBV7-9 with TRBJ1-1; 8 bases fit TRBD1. The length of the CDR3 is 17 residues. Germline V gene lookup returns CDR1 SEHNR and CDR2 FQNEAQ (reference sequence). Trimming at V came to 1 base and at J to 1 base, leaving 8 bases not matched to a gene. The CDR3 is CASSLGDRQGRNTEAFF. In DNA form, the CDR3 reads TGTGCCAGCAGCTTAGGAGATCGACAGGGGAGGAACACTGAAGCTTTCTTT.

V usage is TRBV18 and J usage is TRBJ2-1, with a weak D call TRBD1 (6 bases). CDR1 KGHSH and CDR2 LQKENI come from the germline V gene. There are 13 residues in the CDR3. Between the trimmed V and J ends, which lost 0 bases and 8 bases, there was a span of 8 bases. CDR3 loop: CASSPPRGDEQFF. In nucleotides, the CDR3 is TGTGCCAGCTCACCACCCAGGGGCGATGAGCAGTTCTTC.

This chain uses TRBV18 with TRBJ1-4; the D gene is possibly TRBD1 (6 bases). V lost 6 bases to trimming and J lost 0 bases, with 14 bases between them. This CDR3 contains 16 residues. Per germline, CDR1 KGHSH and CDR2 LQKENI. CDR3 in amino acids: CASSSGVSSTNEKLFF. The DNA of the CDR3 is TGTGCCAGCTCGTCAGGGGTTTCCTCAACTAATGAAAAACTGTTTTTT.

As to this clone: Other DNA sequences within the sample encode an identical CDR3. The J gene is TRBJ2-3, the V gene TRBV5-4, with D possibly being TRBD2 (7 bases). V was pared by 0 bases and J by 2 bases, with 10 bases between. CDR1 SGHNT and CDR2 YYREEE come from the germline V gene (reference sequence). The CDR3 runs to 15 residues. The DNA of the CDR3 is TGTGCCAGCAGCTTGGTCGGGGGGCCCACAGATACGCAGTATTTT. The encoded protein is CASSLVGGPTDTQYF. The entire variable domain, with the rest obtained from reference TRBV5-4 and TRBJ2-3, is as follows: ETGVTQSPTHLIKTRGQQVTLRCSSQSGHNTVSWYQQALGQGPQFIFQYYREEENGRGNFPPRFSGLQFPNYSSELNVNALELDDSALYLCASSLVGGPTDTQYFGPGTRLTVL.

The chain recombines TRBV27 with TRBJ1-3; 9 positions match TRBD1. V gave up 3 bases and J gave up 3 bases; unmatched junction bases: 3. This CDR3 region has 15 residues. The V gene's germline CDR1 is MNHEY and CDR2 SMNVEV (reference sequence). The DNA for the CDR3 is TGTGCCAGCAGTTTGGACAGGGGAGGTGGAAACACCATATATTTT. Translating gives CASSLDRGGGNTIYF.

This clone was recorded once. The rearrangement links TRBV4-1 to TRBJ2-1; 15 bases line up with TRBD2. This CDR3 is 18 amino acids long. The V segment lost 2 bases and the J segment 6 bases; nucleotides outside the gene matches: 8. Germline V gene sequence: CDR1 MGHRA, CDR2 YSYEKL. The CDR3 coding sequence is TGCGCCAGCAGCCAACTCGACATGGGACTAGCGGGGGGCAATGAGCAGTTCTTC. This translates into CASSQLDMGLAGGNEQFF.

The V and J genes are TRBV27 and TRBJ1-6, with 10 bases that match TRBD1. The V segment lost 1 base and the J segment 7 bases; nucleotides outside the gene matches: 1. Germline CDR1 and CDR2: MNHEY and SMNVEV (reference sequence). The CDR3 covers 15 residues. CDR3 region: CASSLWGQGNSPLHF. The CDR3 coding sequence is TGTGCCAGCAGTTTATGGGGACAGGGGAATTCACCCCTCCACTTT.

The rearrangement joins TRBV5-4 to TRBJ1-2, with 8 bases lining up with TRBD1. Germline V gene lookup returns CDR1 SGHNT and CDR2 YYREEE (reference sequence). The CDR3 extends over 14 amino acids. Losses at the gene ends were 4 bases for V and 7 bases for J; bases not matched to a gene: 9. The CDR3 DNA follows: TGTGCCAGCAGCACAACAGACAGGGGCGGTGGCTACACCTTC. It codes for CASSTTDRGGGYTF.